Below are 19 T cell receptor beta chains sequenced from a single sample in a study of T cells in tumors after PD-1 blockade. Generated by immunoSEQ multiplex PCR, the TCRdb table keeps only in-frame clones and is missing some. The sample has 30,000 to 35,000 clones; 73% are singletons. The source material was PBMCs, sampled after anti-PD-1 treatment. The source of these receptors is a human donor with basal cell carcinoma.

This clone was recorded only once. The rearrangement uses TRBV5-5 and TRBJ2-1, with D unresolved. Trimming removed 0 bases from V and 6 bases from J, with 13 bases in between. The V gene's germline CDR1 is SGHKS and CDR2 YYEKEE (reference sequence). The CDR3 consists of 15 residues. For the CDR3, the DNA is TGTGCCAGCAGCTTGGACGGAGACATTTCCAATGAGCAGTTCTTC. Its protein is CASSLDGDISNEQFF.

This clone is categorized as medium-sized. The J gene is TRBJ1-6, the V gene TRBV6-5, with D perhaps TRBD1 (6 bases). CDR1 and CDR2 (germline): MNHEY, SVGAGI. The CDR3 is 15 amino acids. V shed 2 bases and J shed 5 bases, with 10 bases lying between them. For the CDR3, the DNA is TGTGCCAGCAGTTACACCGGGACAAATAATTCACCCCTCCACTTT. Amino acids: CASSYTGTNNSPLHF.

The chain combines TRBV28 with TRBJ2-7; D may match TRBD1 or TRBD2 (5 bases each). V shed 6 bases and J shed 2 bases, with 14 bases lying between them. The V gene's germline CDR1 is MDHEN and CDR2 SYDVKM. There are 14 residues in the CDR3. Written as DNA, the CDR3 is TGTGCCAGCAGCCCTGGGACGCCCCCCTACGAGCAGTACTTC. Amino acid sequence: CASSPGTPPYEQYF.

Worth noting for this clone: Compared with germline, one end of the junction differs, possibly owing to a read error. The rearrangement uses TRBV6-2 or TRBV6-3 and TRBJ2-7; D is unclear. The germline V gene has CDR1 MNHEY and CDR2 SVGEGT. The CDR3 covers 15 residues. The DNA of the CDR3 is TGTGCCAGCAGTTATAACGCATTTTCCTCCCACGAGCAGTACTTC. Protein: CASSYNAFSSHEQYF.

The genes are TRBV14 and TRBJ1-1; D gene ambiguous. The V end was cut by 2 bases, the J end by 2 bases, with 6 bases between. The CDR3 has 13 amino acids. Germline V CDR1 and CDR2: SGHDN, FVKESK. The CDR3 sequence: CASSQYQNTEAFF. In DNA, the CDR3 is TGTGCCAGCAGCCAATACCAAAACACTGAAGCTTTCTTT.

The chain recombines TRBV7-2 with TRBJ1-2; 9 positions match TRBD1. The V and J ends lost 5 bases and 8 bases, in that order; junction bases with no gene match: 9. The CDR3 loop spans 14 amino acids. The germline CDR1 and CDR2 sequences are SGHTA and FQGNSA. The CDR3 spells CASSPWNRGQGYTF. The DNA for the CDR3 is TGTGCCAGCAGCCCCTGGAACAGGGGGCAGGGCTACACCTTC.

This clone was observed a single time. This chain connects TRBV6-2 or TRBV6-3 to TRBJ2-7, with 13 bases matching TRBD2. With V trimmed by 7 bases and J by 7 bases, 10 bases remained unmatched. Germline V gene sequence: CDR1 MNHEY, CDR2 SVGEGT. The CDR3 contains 15 residues. The CDR3 region is CASTPRLAGGREQYF. The CDR3 nucleotides are TGTGCCAGCACCCCCCGACTAGCGGGAGGACGGGAGCAGTACTTC.

This clone was seen a single time. The chain links TRBV29-1 to TRBJ2-7; D not resolved. This CDR3 spans 11 amino acids. Germline V gene lookup returns CDR1 SQVTM and CDR2 ANQGSEA. V lost 4 bases, J lost 3 bases, and 7 bases lay in between. Here the CDR3 reads CSVAVYYEQYF. CDR3 DNA sequence: TGCAGCGTTGCTGTTTACTACGAGCAGTACTTC.

This clone was observed a few times. This chain joins TRBV9 and TRBJ1-4; D is uncertain. The CDR3 consists of 10 residues. Germline-derived CDR1 and CDR2 are SGDLS and YYNGEE. V was clipped by 0 bases and J by 9 bases, with 0 bases between them. DNA of the CDR3: TGTGCCAGCAGCGTAGAAAAACTGTTTTTT. This codes for CASSVEKLFF. Full variable domain (rest looked up from reference TRBV9 and TRBJ1-4): DSGVTQTPKHLITATGQRVTLRCSPRSGDLSVYWYQQSLDQGLQFLIQYYNGEERAKGNILERFSAQQFPDLHSELNLSSLELGDSALYFCASSVEKLFFGSGTQLSVL.

By share, this clone counts as medium-sized. The chain links TRBV5-4 to TRBJ2-3, with D uncertain. Per the germline V gene, CDR1 is SGHNT and CDR2 is YYREEE (reference sequence). The CDR3 length is 12 residues. V shed 2 bases and J shed 5 bases, with 6 bases lying between them. In DNA, the CDR3 is TGTGCCAGCAGCTTAGGCGGAGATACGCAGTATTTT. This encodes CASSLGGDTQYF.

CDR3 protein: CASSPPEANTEAFF. The DNA for the CDR3 is TGTGCCAGCAGCCCACCGGAGGCGAACACTGAAGCTTTCTTT. The chain recombines TRBV5-4 with TRBJ1-1; D is undetermined. The ends were cut back, 4 bases at V and 1 base at J, with 11 bases in the middle. The CDR3 covers 14 residues. Germline CDR1 and CDR2: SGHNT and YYREEE (reference sequence).

In this sample, this clone turned up many times. V usage is TRBV27 and J usage is TRBJ2-7, with 8 bases matching TRBD1. The ends lost 3 bases at V and 2 bases at J; junction bases unmatched: 6. CDR3 length: 15 amino acids. Germline CDR1 reads MNHEY; CDR2 reads SMNVEV (reference sequence). For the CDR3, the DNA is TGTGCCAGCAGTTTGGTTTCAGGGGGCCCCTACGAGCAGTACTTC. Translating it yields CASSLVSGGPYEQYF.

This sequence joins TRBV7-8 and TRBJ1-1; TRBD1 agrees at 8 bases. Germline CDR1 and CDR2: SGHVS and FQNEAQ. Trimming removed 5 bases from V and 1 base from J; junction bases left unmatched: 9. The CDR3 is 16 residues long. CDR3 coding DNA: TGTGCCAGCAGCCTTACAATAGGGACAGGGAACACTGAAGCTTTCTTT. It is translated as CASSLTIGTGNTEAFF.

For the CDR3, the DNA is TGTGCCAGCAGCCAAGATCCGACAGGGGAGAACGACGAGCAGTACTTC. Translated: CASSQDPTGENDEQYF. The gene calls are TRBV4-2 and TRBJ2-7; TRBD1 agrees at 8 bases. Germline CDR1 LGHNA, CDR2 YNFKEQ. CDR3 size: 16 residues. V trimming: 0 bases; J trimming: 5 bases; junction bases outside the gene matches: 9.

The genes are TRBV25-1 and TRBJ2-3, with D possibly being TRBD1 (5 bases). In germline, CDR1 is MGHDK, CDR2 SYGVNS. Trimming removed 8 bases from V and 6 bases from J, with 12 bases in between. The CDR3 has 12 amino acids. The CDR3 protein is CASGPKGDTQYF. The DNA for the CDR3 is TGTGCCAGCGGCCCCAAGGGGGATACGCAGTATTTT.

This clone was detected once. The chain recombines TRBV12-5 with TRBJ2-2, with a weak D call TRBD2 (5 bases). Trimming cost V 6 bases and J 10 bases, with 12 bases left between them. This CDR3 has 12 residues. From germline, CDR1 is LGHNT and CDR2 FRNRAP. CDR3 loop: CASGPLEAELFF. CDR3 sequence (DNA): TGTGCTAGTGGACCACTAGAGGCGGAGCTGTTTTTT.

The gene calls are TRBV4-1 and TRBJ2-7; no reliable D call. The V gene's germline CDR1 is MGHRA and CDR2 YSYEKL. V lost 1 base to trimming and J lost 2 bases, with 9 bases between them. The CDR3 spans 14 residues. For the CDR3, the DNA is TGCGCCAGCAGCCAAGTCGCCAACACCTACGAGCAGTACTTC. Amino acids: CASSQVANTYEQYF.

This chain connects TRBV13 to TRBJ2-1; TRBD2 matches at 12 bases. The CDR3 runs to 15 residues. Germline values: CDR1 PRHDT, CDR2 FYEKMQ (reference sequence). After removal of 0 bases from V and 13 bases from J, the junction contained 7 bases not matched to a gene. CDR3 sequence reads: CASSLGQGLAGPQFF. Here the CDR3 DNA reads TGTGCCAGCAGCTTAGGCCAGGGACTAGCGGGTCCACAGTTCTTC.

V and J are TRBV4-1 and TRBJ2-7, with 8 bases lining up with TRBD2. This CDR3 region has 17 residues. Germline loops: CDR1 MGHRA, CDR2 YSYEKL. The V segment lost 0 bases and the J segment 5 bases; nucleotides outside the gene matches: 12. The CDR3 reads CASSQDGGSGSAHEQYF. CDR3 coding DNA: TGCGCCAGCAGCCAAGATGGGGGCAGCGGGAGTGCCCACGAGCAGTACTTC.